The subject of this entry is one TCR beta chain. What it binds is unknown. These data belong to a study of CD8+CD57+ T cells in acquired aplastic anemia. Study information: The sorted CD4+ and CD8+ cells yielded an average approximately 3.2 ug of DNA. General study results and limits: Controls did not differ significantly from patients in CD8+ Simpson's diversity.

CDR3 length equals 16 residues. Germline V gene data show CDR1 as SGHRS and CDR2 as YFSETQ. The V gene end was trimmed by 4 bases and the J gene end by 7 bases; junction bases not matched to a gene: 12. Profiling that covered TCR beta VDJ and CDR3 relied on genomic DNA as its template. TCRdb re-called the reads through MiXCR, storing one row per CDR3 protein. Of 200,000 or so distinct CDR3 sequences listed, 65% were seen once; the top ten hold roughly 53%. The patients chosen for sequencing had shown expansion of CD8+CD57+ cells (detected by flow cytometry). All participating patients were living with severe acquired aplastic anemia.

This sequence was found in a human donor with aplastic anemia. The V gene is TRBV5-1, the J gene TRBJ2-7; TRBD1 aligns across 12 bases. Sequencing was carried out using sorted CD4+, CD8+, or CD8+CD57+ T cells (not recorded which) from PBMCs. The CDR3 reads CASSPTPGQGAQEQYF. The DNA of the CDR3 is TGCGCCAGCAGCCCCACACCGGGACAGGGGGCTCAAGAGCAGTACTTC.